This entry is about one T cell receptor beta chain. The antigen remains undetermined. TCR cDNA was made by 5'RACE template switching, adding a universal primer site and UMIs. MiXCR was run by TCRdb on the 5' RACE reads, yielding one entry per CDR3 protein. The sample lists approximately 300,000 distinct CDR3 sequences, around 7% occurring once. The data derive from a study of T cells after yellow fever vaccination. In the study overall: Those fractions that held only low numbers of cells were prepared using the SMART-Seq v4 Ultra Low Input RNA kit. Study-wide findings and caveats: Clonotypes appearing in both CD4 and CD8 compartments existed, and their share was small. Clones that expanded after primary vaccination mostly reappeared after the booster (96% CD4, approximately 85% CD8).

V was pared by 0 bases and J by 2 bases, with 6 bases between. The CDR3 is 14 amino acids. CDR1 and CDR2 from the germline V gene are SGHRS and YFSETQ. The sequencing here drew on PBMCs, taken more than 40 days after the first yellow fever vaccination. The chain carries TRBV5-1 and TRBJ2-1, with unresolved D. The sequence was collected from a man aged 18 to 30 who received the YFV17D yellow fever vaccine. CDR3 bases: TGCGCCAGCAGCTTGGGGAGCCCCTACAATGAGCAGTTCTTC. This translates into CASSLGSPYNEQFF.